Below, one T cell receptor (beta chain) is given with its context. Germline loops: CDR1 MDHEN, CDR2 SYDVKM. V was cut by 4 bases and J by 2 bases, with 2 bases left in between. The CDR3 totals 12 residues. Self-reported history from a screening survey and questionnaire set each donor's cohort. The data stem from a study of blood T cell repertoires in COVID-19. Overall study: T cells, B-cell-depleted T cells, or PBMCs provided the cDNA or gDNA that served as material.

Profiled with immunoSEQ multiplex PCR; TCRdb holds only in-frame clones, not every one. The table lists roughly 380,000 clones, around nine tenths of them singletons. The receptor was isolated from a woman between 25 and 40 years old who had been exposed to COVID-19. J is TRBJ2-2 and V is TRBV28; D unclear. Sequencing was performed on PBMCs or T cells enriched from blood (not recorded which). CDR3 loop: CASSSNTGELFF. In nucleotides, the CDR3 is TGTGCCAGCAGTTCAAACACCGGGGAGCTGTTTTTT.